This TCR beta chain originates from a study of response to subunit inactivated influenza vaccine. General observations from the study: Seasonal influenza vaccination, on each occasion, was suggested by the authors to recruit few new T cells.

TCRdb used MiXCR to reprocess the RT-PCR reads, holding one entry per CDR3 protein. The top ten hold around 12% of the sample, which has 150,000 to 200,000 distinct CDR3 sequences, approximately 10% seen once. This clonotype was recorded a few times. Its target is not known. Trimming took 1 base from V and 11 from J, leaving 6 bases between them. The CDR3 totals 11 residues. The germline gives CDR1 SGHVS, CDR2 FQNEAQ. The sample here was non-naive T cells sorted from PBMCs, taken about 40 days after vaccination. V is TRBV7-8 and J is TRBJ1-5, with D unresolved. This clonotype originated in a man aged 50 or older who received an inactivated influenza vaccine. CDR3 loop: CASSLEGTQHF. The CDR3 region has the DNA TGTGCCAGCAGCTTAGAAGGAACCCAGCATTTT.